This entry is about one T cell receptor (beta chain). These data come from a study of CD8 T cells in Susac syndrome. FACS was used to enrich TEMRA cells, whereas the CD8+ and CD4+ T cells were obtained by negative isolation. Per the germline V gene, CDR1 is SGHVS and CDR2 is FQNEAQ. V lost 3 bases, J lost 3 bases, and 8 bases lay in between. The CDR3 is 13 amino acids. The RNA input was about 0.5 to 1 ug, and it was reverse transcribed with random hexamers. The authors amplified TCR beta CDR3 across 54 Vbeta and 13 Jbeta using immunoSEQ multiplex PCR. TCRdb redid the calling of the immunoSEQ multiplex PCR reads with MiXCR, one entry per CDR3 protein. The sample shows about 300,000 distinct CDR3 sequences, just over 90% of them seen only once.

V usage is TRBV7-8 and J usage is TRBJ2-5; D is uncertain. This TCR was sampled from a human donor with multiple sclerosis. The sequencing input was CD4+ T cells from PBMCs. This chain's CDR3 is CASSFVREETQYF. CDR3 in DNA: TGTGCCAGCAGCTTTGTACGGGAAGAGACCCAGTACTTC.